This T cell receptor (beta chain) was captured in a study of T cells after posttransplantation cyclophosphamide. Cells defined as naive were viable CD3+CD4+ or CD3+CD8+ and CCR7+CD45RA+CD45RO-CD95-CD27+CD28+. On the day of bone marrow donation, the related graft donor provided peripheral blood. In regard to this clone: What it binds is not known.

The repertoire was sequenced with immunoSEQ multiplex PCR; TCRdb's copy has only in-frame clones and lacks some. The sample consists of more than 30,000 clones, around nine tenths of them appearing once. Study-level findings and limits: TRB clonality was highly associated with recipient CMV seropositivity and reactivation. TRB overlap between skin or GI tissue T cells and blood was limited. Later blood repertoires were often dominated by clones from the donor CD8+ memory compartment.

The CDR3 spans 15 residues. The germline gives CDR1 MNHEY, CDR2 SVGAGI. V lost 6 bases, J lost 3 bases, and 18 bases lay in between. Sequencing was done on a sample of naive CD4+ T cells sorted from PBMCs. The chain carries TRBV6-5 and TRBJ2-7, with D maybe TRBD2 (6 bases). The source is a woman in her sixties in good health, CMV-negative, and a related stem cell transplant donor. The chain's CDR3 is CASSPSGGEFYEQYF. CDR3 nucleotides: TGTGCCAGCAGCCCCTCCGGGGGAGAGTTCTACGAGCAGTACTTC.